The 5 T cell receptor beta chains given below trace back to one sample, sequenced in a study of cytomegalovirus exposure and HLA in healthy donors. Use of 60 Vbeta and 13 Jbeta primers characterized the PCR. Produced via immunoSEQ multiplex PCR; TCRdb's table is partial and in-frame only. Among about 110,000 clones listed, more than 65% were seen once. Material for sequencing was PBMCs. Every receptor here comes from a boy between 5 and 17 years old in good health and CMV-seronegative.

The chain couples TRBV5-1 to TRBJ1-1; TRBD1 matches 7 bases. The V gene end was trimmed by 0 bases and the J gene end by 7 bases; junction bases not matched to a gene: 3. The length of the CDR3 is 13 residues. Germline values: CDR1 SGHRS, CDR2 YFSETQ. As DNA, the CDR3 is TGCGCCAGCAGCTTGGAGGGGGCGCGTGAAGCTTTCTTT. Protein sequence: CASSLEGAREAFF.

In nucleotides, the CDR3 is TGTGCCAGCACCCCCGAACCCGACAGGAACTATGGCTACACCTTC. Amino acid sequence: CASTPEPDRNYGYTF. This chain links TRBV5-6 with TRBJ1-2; D is possibly TRBD1 (6 bases). Germline values: CDR1 SGHDT, CDR2 YYEEEE. V was shortened by 6 bases and J by 2 bases, with 17 bases between the two germline ends. The CDR3 is made up of 15 amino acids.

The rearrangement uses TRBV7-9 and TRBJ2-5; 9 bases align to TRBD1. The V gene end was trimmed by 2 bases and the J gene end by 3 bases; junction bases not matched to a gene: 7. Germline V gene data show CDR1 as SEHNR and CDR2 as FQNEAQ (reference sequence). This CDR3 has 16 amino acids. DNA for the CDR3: TGTGCCAGCAGCTTAAGCCCTGGACAGGGGAAAGAGACCCAGTACTTC. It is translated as CASSLSPGQGKETQYF.

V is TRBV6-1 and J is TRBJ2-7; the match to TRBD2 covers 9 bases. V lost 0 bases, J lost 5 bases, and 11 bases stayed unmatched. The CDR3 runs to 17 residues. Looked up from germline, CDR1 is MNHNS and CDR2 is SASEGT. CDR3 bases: TGTGCCAGCAGTGAAGCTGGCCCACTAGCGGGTGGCCACGAGCAGTACTTC. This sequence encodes CASSEAGPLAGGHEQYF.

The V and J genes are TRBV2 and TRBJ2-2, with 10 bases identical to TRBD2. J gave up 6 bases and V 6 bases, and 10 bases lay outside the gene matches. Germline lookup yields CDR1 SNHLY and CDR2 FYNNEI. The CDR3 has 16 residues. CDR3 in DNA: TGTGCCAGCAGGAAAGAAAGCGGGGGGGTTTCCGGGGAGCTGTTTTTT. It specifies CASRKESGGVSGELFF.